These T cell receptor beta chains were read from a single sample in a study of cytomegalovirus exposure and HLA in healthy donors. Method: immunoSEQ multiplex PCR; TCRdb's copy keeps in-frame clones and lacks some. The sample has roughly 100,000 clones; about 87% are singletons. Material for sequencing was PBMCs. The receptors shown here come from a young woman in good health and CMV-seropositive. CDR3s include the opening cysteine and the closing phenylalanine or tryptophan. Fields, in order: clone size, D gene, V gene, J gene, CDR3 DNA, CDR3 protein. A D gene is named only where the DNA matches it firmly. Expanded clones are given a class, and other clones once, few, many or no size at all.

clone size: .; D gene: .; V gene: TRBV27; J gene: TRBJ1-3; CDR3 DNA: TGTGCCAGCAGTTTATCTGGGGGCCCCGGAAACACCATATATTTT; CDR3 protein: CASSLSGGPGNTIYF
clone size: .; D gene: TRBD2; V gene: TRBV7-2; J gene: TRBJ2-3; CDR3 DNA: TGTGCCAGCAGCGAGCATACTAGCGGGGGCACAGATACGCAGTATTTT; CDR3 protein: CASSEHTSGGTDTQYF
clone size: .; D gene: .; V gene: TRBV11-2; J gene: TRBJ2-1; CDR3 DNA: TGTGCCAGCAGCCAAGTGACAGCAAATGAGCAGTTCTTC; CDR3 protein: CASSQVTANEQFF
clone size: .; D gene: TRBD2; V gene: TRBV2; J gene: TRBJ2-3; CDR3 DNA: TGTGCCAGCAGGGGGGGGTTCGCAGATACGCAGTATTTT; CDR3 protein: CASRGGFADTQYF
clone size: .; D gene: .; V gene: TRBV18; J gene: TRBJ1-3; CDR3 DNA: TGTGCCAGCTCACCGTCCTTGAGCTCTGGAAACACCATATATTTT; CDR3 protein: CASSPSLSSGNTIYF
clone size: .; D gene: TRBD1; V gene: TRBV16; J gene: TRBJ2-1; CDR3 DNA: TGTGCCAGCCTACCAACAGGGGAGAATGAGCAGTTCTTC; CDR3 protein: CASLPTGENEQFF
clone size: .; D gene: TRBD2; V gene: TRBV6-5; J gene: TRBJ2-3; CDR3 DNA: TGTGCCAGCAGGGTGAGCGGGGTGGATACGCAGTATTTT; CDR3 protein: CASRVSGVDTQYF
clone size: .; D gene: TRBD1; V gene: TRBV6-1; J gene: TRBJ1-4; CDR3 DNA: TGTGCCAGCAGTTTGACAGGGGGCGATGAAAAACTGTTTTTT; CDR3 protein: CASSLTGGDEKLFF
clone size: .; D gene: TRBD2; V gene: TRBV28; J gene: TRBJ2-1; CDR3 DNA: TGTGCCAGCAGTTCGGGACTAGCGGGGTACAATGAGCAGTTCTTC; CDR3 protein: CASSSGLAGYNEQFF
clone size: .; D gene: .; V gene: TRBV6-5; J gene: TRBJ1-1; CDR3 DNA: TGTGCCAGCAGGCGGGTTATGGACACTGAAGCTTTCTTT; CDR3 protein: CASRRVMDTEAFF
clone size: .; D gene: TRBD1; V gene: TRBV5-6; J gene: TRBJ1-6; CDR3 DNA: TGTGCCAGCAGCGAACTGACAGGGACGACCTATAATTCACCCCTCCACTTT; CDR3 protein: CASSELTGTTYNSPLHF
clone size: .; D gene: .; V gene: TRBV6-1; J gene: TRBJ2-1; CDR3 DNA: TGTGCCAGCAGGCAATCCCTGAACACCAGGAATGAGCAGTTCTTC; CDR3 protein: CASRQSLNTRNEQFF
clone size: .; D gene: .; V gene: TRBV28; J gene: TRBJ2-1; CDR3 DNA: TGTGCCAGCAGCCTCGGAGGGGTGGTTTACAATGAGCAGTTCTTC; CDR3 protein: CASSLGGVVYNEQFF
clone size: .; D gene: .; V gene: TRBV5-4; J gene: TRBJ1-1; CDR3 DNA: TGTGCCAGCAGCTCCGCCCAGGGGCTAACTGAAGCTTTCTTT; CDR3 protein: CASSSAQGLTEAFF
clone size: .; D gene: .; V gene: TRBV28; J gene: TRBJ1-5; CDR3 DNA: TGTGCCAGCGACTTACAGGGAAATAGCAATCAGCCCCAGCATTTT; CDR3 protein: CASDLQGNSNQPQHF
clone size: once; D gene: .; V gene: TRBV7-9; J gene: TRBJ1-1; CDR3 DNA: TGTGCCAGCAGCTTAATGGCAGACACTGAAGCTTTCTTT; CDR3 protein: CASSLMADTEAFF
clone size: .; D gene: TRBD2; V gene: TRBV5-6; J gene: TRBJ2-2; CDR3 DNA: TGTGCCAGCAGCTTTCTAGCGGGGGTCACGAACACCGGGGAGCTGTTTTTT; CDR3 protein: CASSFLAGVTNTGELFF
clone size: .; D gene: TRBD2; V gene: TRBV5-6; J gene: TRBJ2-5; CDR3 DNA: TGTGCCAGCAGCTCGGGACTAGCCCAAGAGACCCAGTACTTC; CDR3 protein: CASSSGLAQETQYF
clone size: .; D gene: .; V gene: TRBV28; J gene: TRBJ2-5; CDR3 DNA: TGTGCCAGCAGTTTCCGCGGGGCGGAGACCCAGTACTTC; CDR3 protein: CASSFRGAETQYF
clone size: .; D gene: .; V gene: TRBV7-8; J gene: TRBJ2-3; CDR3 DNA: TGTGCCAGCAGGACACCAGGGAGGGATACGCAGTATTTT; CDR3 protein: CASRTPGRDTQYF
clone size: .; D gene: TRBD1; V gene: TRBV28; J gene: TRBJ2-7; CDR3 DNA: TGTGCCAGCAGTTTAAATCCAGGGGGCATTGTGAACCCCTACGAGCAGTACTTC; CDR3 protein: CASSLNPGGIVNPYEQYF
clone size: .; D gene: .; V gene: TRBV6-5; J gene: TRBJ2-2; CDR3 DNA: TGTGCCAGCAGGAAGGAGCTGGGGGAGCTGTTTTTT; CDR3 protein: CASRKELGELFF
clone size: once; D gene: TRBD2; V gene: TRBV4-3; J gene: TRBJ2-3; CDR3 DNA: TGCGCCAGCAGCGCTAGCGGGGTTAGCACAGATACGCAGTATTTT; CDR3 protein: CASSASGVSTDTQYF
clone size: .; D gene: TRBD2; V gene: TRBV4-2; J gene: TRBJ2-5; CDR3 DNA: TGTGCCAGCAGCCTCGGGACTAGCGGGACTCAAGAGACCCAGTACTTC; CDR3 protein: CASSLGTSGTQETQYF
clone size: .; D gene: .; V gene: TRBV10-1; J gene: TRBJ1-2; CDR3 DNA: TGCGCCAGCAGTGTGTCCAGTAACTATGGCTACACCTTC; CDR3 protein: CASSVSSNYGYTF
clone size: .; D gene: .; V gene: TRBV21-1; J gene: TRBJ1-5; CDR3 DNA: TGTGCCAGCAGCAAAAGGCACCAGGTTCTCTTCAATCAGCCCCAGCATTTT; CDR3 protein: CASSKRHQVLFNQPQHF
clone size: .; D gene: TRBD2; V gene: TRBV7-2; J gene: TRBJ2-5; CDR3 DNA: TGTGCCAGCAGCTTGGGAGGGACGGGAGAGACCCAGTACTTC; CDR3 protein: CASSLGGTGETQYF
clone size: .; D gene: .; V gene: TRBV2; J gene: TRBJ1-2; CDR3 DNA: TGTGCCAGCAGCCTGTCGCTTCTATTCTATGGCTACACCTTC; CDR3 protein: CASSLSLLFYGYTF
clone size: .; D gene: TRBD1; V gene: TRBV28; J gene: TRBJ1-1; CDR3 DNA: TGTGCCAGCAGTTCCCGACAGGGAAGGGTGGGGACTGAAGCTTTCTTT; CDR3 protein: CASSSRQGRVGTEAFF
clone size: .; D gene: .; V gene: TRBV6-1; J gene: TRBJ1-6; CDR3 DNA: TGTGCCAGCAGTGAACGCAGGGCATATAATTCACCCCTCCACTTT; CDR3 protein: CASSERRAYNSPLHF
clone size: .; D gene: TRBD1; V gene: TRBV7-2; J gene: TRBJ1-2; CDR3 DNA: TGTGCCAGCAGCTTAGGGGACAGGGGGGCAAACTATGGCTACACCTTC; CDR3 protein: CASSLGDRGANYGYTF
clone size: few; D gene: TRBD2; V gene: TRBV19; J gene: TRBJ2-2; CDR3 DNA: TGTGCCAGTAGTCAGACTAGCGGTACCGGGGAGCTGTTTTTT; CDR3 protein: CASSQTSGTGELFF
clone size: .; D gene: TRBD1; V gene: TRBV11-2; J gene: TRBJ2-7; CDR3 DNA: TGTGCCAGCAGCTTAGGGGCAGGGGGCTACGAGCAGTACTTC; CDR3 protein: CASSLGAGGYEQYF
clone size: few; D gene: .; V gene: TRBV1; J gene: TRBJ1-2; CDR3 DNA: TGCACCAGCAGCCAAGATAACGACAGGGTCGGGAACTATGGCTACACCTTC; CDR3 protein: CTSSQDNDRVGNYGYTF
clone size: .; D gene: .; V gene: TRBV27; J gene: TRBJ2-7; CDR3 DNA: TGTGCCAGCAACAAAAGGCAGGGAGGCGAGCAGTACTTC; CDR3 protein: CASNKRQGGEQYF
clone size: once; D gene: .; V gene: TRBV6-6; J gene: TRBJ1-3; CDR3 DNA: TGTGCCAGCATCACTGGACAGAGCTCTGGAAACACCATATATTTT; CDR3 protein: CASITGQSSGNTIYF
clone size: .; D gene: .; V gene: TRBV29-1; J gene: TRBJ1-1; CDR3 DNA: TGCAGCGTTGAAGCAAAGCTCCGCGCACCGAACACTGAAGCTTTCTTT; CDR3 protein: CSVEAKLRAPNTEAFF
clone size: .; D gene: .; V gene: TRBV27; J gene: TRBJ1-5; CDR3 DNA: TGTGCCAGCAGCCTTACAGTTAGCAATCAGCCCCAGCATTTT; CDR3 protein: CASSLTVSNQPQHF
clone size: .; D gene: TRBD1; V gene: TRBV2; J gene: TRBJ1-1; CDR3 DNA: TGTGCCAGCAGTGAAGCGCTAGGACAGGGGGCGTTCACTGAAGCTTTCTTT; CDR3 protein: CASSEALGQGAFTEAFF
clone size: .; D gene: TRBD2; V gene: TRBV5-5; J gene: TRBJ2-7; CDR3 DNA: TGTGCCAGCAGCTTTAGGGGAGGGAGCTCCTACGAGCAGTACTTC; CDR3 protein: CASSFRGGSSYEQYF
clone size: .; D gene: .; V gene: TRBV19; J gene: TRBJ2-1; CDR3 DNA: TGTGCCAGTAGTATCGACAATGAGCAGTTCTTC; CDR3 protein: CASSIDNEQFF
clone size: .; D gene: TRBD1; V gene: TRBV27; J gene: TRBJ2-1; CDR3 DNA: TGTGCCAGCAGTTTGACAGGGGGCAATGAGCAGTTCTTC; CDR3 protein: CASSLTGGNEQFF
clone size: .; D gene: .; V gene: TRBV2; J gene: TRBJ2-7; CDR3 DNA: TGTGCCAGCAGAGGACAGTACTACGAGCAGTACTTC; CDR3 protein: CASRGQYYEQYF
clone size: .; D gene: .; V gene: TRBV6-5; J gene: TRBJ2-3; CDR3 DNA: TGTGCCAGCAGTCGATTTTCCCGGGGCACAGATACGCAGTATTTT; CDR3 protein: CASSRFSRGTDTQYF
clone size: .; D gene: TRBD1; V gene: TRBV11-2; J gene: TRBJ1-2; CDR3 DNA: TGTGCCAGCAGCCCCTGGGGACAGGGGGACTATGGCTACACCTTC; CDR3 protein: CASSPWGQGDYGYTF
clone size: .; D gene: .; V gene: TRBV28; J gene: TRBJ2-2; CDR3 DNA: TGTGCCAGCAGTACCGGGTCCGGAGACACCGGGGAGCTGTTTTTT; CDR3 protein: CASSTGSGDTGELFF
clone size: .; D gene: .; V gene: TRBV6-1; J gene: TRBJ1-4; CDR3 DNA: TGTGCCAGTTCATTACGCGAGAATGAAAAACTGTTTTTT; CDR3 protein: CASSLRENEKLFF
clone size: few; D gene: .; V gene: TRBV4-3; J gene: TRBJ1-5; CDR3 DNA: TGCGCCAGCAGCCAAGATCGCCAGGGTATTAGTCAGCCCCAGCATTTT; CDR3 protein: CASSQDRQGISQPQHF
clone size: once; D gene: TRBD1; V gene: TRBV28; J gene: TRBJ1-5; CDR3 DNA: TGTGCCAGCAGTCGCTACAGGGGAGGTGATCAGCCCCAGCATTTT; CDR3 protein: CASSRYRGGDQPQHF
clone size: .; D gene: TRBD1; V gene: TRBV27; J gene: TRBJ1-5; CDR3 DNA: TGTGCCAGCAGTTTATCGGGACAGGTCAGCAATCAGCCCCAGCATTTT; CDR3 protein: CASSLSGQVSNQPQHF
clone size: .; D gene: TRBD1; V gene: TRBV19; J gene: TRBJ1-4; CDR3 DNA: TGTGCCAGTAGGACAACAGGGGCTAATGAAAAACTGTTTTTT; CDR3 protein: CASRTTGANEKLFF
clone size: .; D gene: .; V gene: TRBV28; J gene: TRBJ1-2; CDR3 DNA: TGTGCCAGCAGTTTGCGGGTTAACTATGGCTACACCTTC; CDR3 protein: CASSLRVNYGYTF
clone size: .; D gene: .; V gene: TRBV6-1; J gene: TRBJ2-1; CDR3 DNA: TGTGCCAGCAGTGAAGGGACAGTCCCCTTGAGCTCCTACAATGAGCAGTTCTTC; CDR3 protein: CASSEGTVPLSSYNEQFF
clone size: .; D gene: .; V gene: TRBV19; J gene: TRBJ1-3; CDR3 DNA: TGTGCCAGTAGTCAAGACAGTCTCTCTGGAAACACCATATATTTT; CDR3 protein: CASSQDSLSGNTIYF
clone size: .; D gene: .; V gene: TRBV2; J gene: TRBJ1-1; CDR3 DNA: TGTGCCAGCAGTGTGGTATCCAAAGCGAACACTGAAGCTTTCTTT; CDR3 protein: CASSVVSKANTEAFF
clone size: .; D gene: .; V gene: TRBV28; J gene: TRBJ1-1; CDR3 DNA: TGTGCCAGCAGTTTATCCGTTACTGAAGCTTTCTTT; CDR3 protein: CASSLSVTEAFF
clone size: .; D gene: TRBD1; V gene: TRBV5-1; J gene: TRBJ1-3; CDR3 DNA: TGCGCCAGCAGGATGACAGGGAGCTCTGGAAACACCATATATTTT; CDR3 protein: CASRMTGSSGNTIYF
clone size: .; D gene: .; V gene: TRBV29-1; J gene: TRBJ1-2; CDR3 DNA: TGCAGCGTTGAAATAACAGCACATGGCTACACCTTC; CDR3 protein: CSVEITAHGYTF
clone size: once; D gene: TRBD2; V gene: TRBV5-1; J gene: TRBJ2-5; CDR3 DNA: TGCGCCAGCAGCTTGGTGGTTAGCGGGCAAGAGACCCAGTACTTC; CDR3 protein: CASSLVVSGQETQYF
clone size: .; D gene: TRBD1; V gene: TRBV6-1; J gene: TRBJ1-4; CDR3 DNA: TGTGCCAGCAGTATCACAGGGGGAACTAATGAAAAACTGTTTTTT; CDR3 protein: CASSITGGTNEKLFF